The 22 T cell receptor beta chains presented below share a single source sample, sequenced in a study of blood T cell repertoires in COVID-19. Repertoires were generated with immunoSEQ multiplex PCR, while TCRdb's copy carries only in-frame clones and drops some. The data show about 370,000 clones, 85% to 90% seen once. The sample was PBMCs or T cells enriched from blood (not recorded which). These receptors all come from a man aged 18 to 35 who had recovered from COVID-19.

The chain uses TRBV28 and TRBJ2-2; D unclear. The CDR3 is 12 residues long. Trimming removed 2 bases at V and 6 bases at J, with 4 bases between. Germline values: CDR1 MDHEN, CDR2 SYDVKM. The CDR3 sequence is CASSLGPGELFF. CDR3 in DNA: TGTGCCAGCAGTTTAGGCCCCGGGGAGCTGTTTTTT.

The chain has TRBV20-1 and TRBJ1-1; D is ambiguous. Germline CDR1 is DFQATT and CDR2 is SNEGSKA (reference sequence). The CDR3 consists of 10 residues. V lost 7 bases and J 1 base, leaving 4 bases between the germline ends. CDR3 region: CSGGNTEAFF. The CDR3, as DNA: TGCAGTGGAGGGAACACTGAAGCTTTCTTT.

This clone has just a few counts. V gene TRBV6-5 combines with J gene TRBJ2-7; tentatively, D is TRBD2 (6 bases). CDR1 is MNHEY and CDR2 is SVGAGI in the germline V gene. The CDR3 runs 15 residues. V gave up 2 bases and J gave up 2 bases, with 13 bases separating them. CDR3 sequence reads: CASSYTGTQTYEQYF. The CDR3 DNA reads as TGTGCCAGCAGTTACACCGGGACTCAAACCTACGAGCAGTACTTC.

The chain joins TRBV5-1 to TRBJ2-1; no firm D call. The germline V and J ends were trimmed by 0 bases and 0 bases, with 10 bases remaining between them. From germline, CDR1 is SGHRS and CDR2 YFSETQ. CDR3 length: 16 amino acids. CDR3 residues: CASSLAGPDSYNEQFF. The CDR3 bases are TGCGCCAGCAGCTTGGCTGGGCCGGACTCCTACAATGAGCAGTTCTTC. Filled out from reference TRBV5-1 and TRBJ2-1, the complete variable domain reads KAGVTQTPRYLIKTRGQQVTLSCSPISGHRSVSWYQQTPGQGLQFLFEYFSETQRNKGNFPGRFSGRQFSNSRSEMNVSTLELGDSALYLCASSLAGPDSYNEQFFGPGTRLTVL.

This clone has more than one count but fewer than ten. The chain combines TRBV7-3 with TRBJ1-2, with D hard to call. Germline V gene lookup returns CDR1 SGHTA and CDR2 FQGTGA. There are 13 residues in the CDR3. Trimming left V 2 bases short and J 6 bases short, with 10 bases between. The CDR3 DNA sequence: TGTGCCAGCAGCTTAGGTAATGCGGATGGCTACACCTTC. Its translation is CASSLGNADGYTF.

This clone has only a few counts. CDR3 nucleotide sequence: TGTGCCTGGATCTCTAGCGGGATCTTCAGTGAGCAGTTCTTC. Translation: CAWISSGIFSEQFF. This chain links TRBV30 with TRBJ2-1; 9 bases are shared with TRBD2. Losses at the gene ends were 4 bases for V and 9 bases for J; bases not matched to a gene: 10. The CDR3 runs to 14 residues. Germline CDR1 is GTSNPN and CDR2 is SVGIG (reference sequence).

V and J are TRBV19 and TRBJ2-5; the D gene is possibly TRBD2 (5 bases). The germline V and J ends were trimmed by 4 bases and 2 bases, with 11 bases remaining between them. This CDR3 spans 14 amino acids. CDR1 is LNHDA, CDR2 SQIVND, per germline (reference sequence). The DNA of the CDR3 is TGTGCCAGTAGTACGACTACGGGACAAGAGACCCAGTACTTC. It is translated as CASSTTTGQETQYF. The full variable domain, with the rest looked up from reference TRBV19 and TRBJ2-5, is DGGITQSPKYLFRKEGQNVTLSCEQNLNHDAMYWYRQDPGQGLRLIYYSQIVNDFQKGDIAEGYSVSREKKESFPLTVTSAQKNPTAFYLCASSTTTGQETQYFGPGTRLLVL.

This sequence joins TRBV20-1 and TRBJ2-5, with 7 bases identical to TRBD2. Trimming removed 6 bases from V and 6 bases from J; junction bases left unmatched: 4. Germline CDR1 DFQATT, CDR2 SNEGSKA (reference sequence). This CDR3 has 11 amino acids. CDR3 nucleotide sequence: TGCAGTGCGGCGCGGGGGAAGACCCAGTACTTC. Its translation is CSAARGKTQYF.

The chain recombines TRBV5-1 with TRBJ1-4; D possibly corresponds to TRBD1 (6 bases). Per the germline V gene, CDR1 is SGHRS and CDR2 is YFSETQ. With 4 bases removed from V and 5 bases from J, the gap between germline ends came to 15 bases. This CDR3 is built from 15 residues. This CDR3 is CASSPSDRINEKLFF. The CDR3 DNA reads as TGCGCCAGCAGCCCTAGTGACAGGATAAATGAAAAACTGTTTTTT.

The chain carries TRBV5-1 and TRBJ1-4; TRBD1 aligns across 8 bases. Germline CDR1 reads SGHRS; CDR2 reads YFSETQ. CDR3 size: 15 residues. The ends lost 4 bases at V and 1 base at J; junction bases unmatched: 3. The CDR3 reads CASSQDRVTNEKLFF. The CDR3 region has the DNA TGCGCCAGCAGCCAGGACAGGGTAACTAATGAAAAACTGTTTTTT.

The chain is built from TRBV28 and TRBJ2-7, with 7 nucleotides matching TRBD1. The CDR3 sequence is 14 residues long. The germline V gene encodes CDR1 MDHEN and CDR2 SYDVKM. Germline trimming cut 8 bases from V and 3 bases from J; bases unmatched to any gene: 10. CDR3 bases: TGTGCCAGCGGGGGACAGTTGAGTCTCTACGAGCAGTACTTC. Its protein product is CASGGQLSLYEQYF.

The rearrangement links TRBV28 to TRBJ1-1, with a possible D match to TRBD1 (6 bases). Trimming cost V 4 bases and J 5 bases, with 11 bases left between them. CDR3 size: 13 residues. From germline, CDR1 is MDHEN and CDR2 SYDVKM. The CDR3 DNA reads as TGTGCCAGCAGTTCCCCAGGACAGACTGAAGCTTTCTTT. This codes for CASSSPGQTEAFF. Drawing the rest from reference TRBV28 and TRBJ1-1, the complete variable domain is DVKVTQSSRYLVKRTGEKVFLECVQDMDHENMFWYRQDPGLGLRLIYFSYDVKMKEKGDIPEGYSVSREKKERFSLILESASTNQTSMYLCASSSPGQTEAFFGQGTRLTVV.

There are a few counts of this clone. In DNA form, the CDR3 reads TGTGCCAGCAGTGAACTCCCCTCCGGACAGGGAGGAAAACTGTTTTTT. Translated, it gives CASSELPSGQGGKLFF. The chain employs TRBV6-1 and TRBJ1-4; 8 bases line up with TRBD1. Germline CDR1 and CDR2: MNHNS and SASEGT. The CDR3 spans 16 residues. The ends lost 2 bases at V and 10 bases at J; junction bases unmatched: 12.

CDR3 sequence: CASSELEGSQPQHF. The CDR3 DNA sequence: TGTGCCAGCAGTGAATTAGAGGGAAGCCAGCCCCAGCATTTT. The chain is built from TRBV2 and TRBJ1-5; D gene ambiguous. V shed 2 bases and J shed 7 bases, with 12 bases lying between them. The CDR3 extends over 14 amino acids. CDR1 SNHLY and CDR2 FYNNEI come from the germline V gene.

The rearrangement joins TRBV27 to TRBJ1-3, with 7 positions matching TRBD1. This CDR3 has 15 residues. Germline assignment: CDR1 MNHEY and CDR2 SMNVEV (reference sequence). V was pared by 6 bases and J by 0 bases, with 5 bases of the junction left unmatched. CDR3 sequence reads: CASSRTGVSGNTIYF. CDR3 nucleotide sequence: TGTGCCAGCAGCCGTACAGGGGTCTCTGGAAACACCATATATTTT.

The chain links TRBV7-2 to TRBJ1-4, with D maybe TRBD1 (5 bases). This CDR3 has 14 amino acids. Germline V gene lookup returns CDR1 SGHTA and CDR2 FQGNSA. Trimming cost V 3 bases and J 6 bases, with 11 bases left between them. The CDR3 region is CASSLSGKDEKLFF. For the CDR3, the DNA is TGTGCCAGCAGCTTGTCAGGGAAGGATGAAAAACTGTTTTTT.

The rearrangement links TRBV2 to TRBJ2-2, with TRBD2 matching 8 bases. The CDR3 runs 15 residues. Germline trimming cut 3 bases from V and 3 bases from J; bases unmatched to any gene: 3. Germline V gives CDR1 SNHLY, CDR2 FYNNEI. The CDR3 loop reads CASSERGAYTGELFF. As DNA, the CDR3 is TGTGCCAGCAGTGAGCGGGGGGCTTACACCGGGGAGCTGTTTTTT.

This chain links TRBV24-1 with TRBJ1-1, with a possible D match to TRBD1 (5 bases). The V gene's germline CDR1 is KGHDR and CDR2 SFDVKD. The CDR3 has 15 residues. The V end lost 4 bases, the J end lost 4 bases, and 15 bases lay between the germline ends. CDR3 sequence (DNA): TGTGCCACCAGTGAAAGGGGCAGAGGAGTCACTGAAGCTTTCTTT. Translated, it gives CATSERGRGVTEAFF.

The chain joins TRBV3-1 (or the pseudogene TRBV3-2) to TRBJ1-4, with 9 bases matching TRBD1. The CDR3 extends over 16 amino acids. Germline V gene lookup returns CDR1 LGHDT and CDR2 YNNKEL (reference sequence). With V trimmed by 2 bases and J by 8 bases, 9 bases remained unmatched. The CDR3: CASSQFARDREEKLFF. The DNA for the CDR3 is TGTGCCAGCAGCCAATTCGCCCGGGACAGGGAAGAAAAACTGTTTTTT.

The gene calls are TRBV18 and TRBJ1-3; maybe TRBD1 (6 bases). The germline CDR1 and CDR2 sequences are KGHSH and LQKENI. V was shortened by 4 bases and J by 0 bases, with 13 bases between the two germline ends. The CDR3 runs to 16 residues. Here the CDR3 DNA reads TGTGCCAGCTCACTCGGAACAGGGACCTCTGGAAACACCATATATTTT. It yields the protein CASSLGTGTSGNTIYF.

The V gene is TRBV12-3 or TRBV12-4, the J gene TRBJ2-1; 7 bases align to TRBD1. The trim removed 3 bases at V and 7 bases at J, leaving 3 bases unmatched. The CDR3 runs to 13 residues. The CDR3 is CASSLGTANEQFF. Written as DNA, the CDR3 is TGTGCCAGCAGTTTGGGGACAGCAAATGAGCAGTTCTTC.

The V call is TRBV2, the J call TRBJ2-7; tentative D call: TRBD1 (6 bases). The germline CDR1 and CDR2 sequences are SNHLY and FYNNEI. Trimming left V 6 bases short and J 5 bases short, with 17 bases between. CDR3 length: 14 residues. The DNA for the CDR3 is TGTGCCAGCAGACGCCAGGGGAACCAGGACGAGCAGTACTTC. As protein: CASRRQGNQDEQYF.